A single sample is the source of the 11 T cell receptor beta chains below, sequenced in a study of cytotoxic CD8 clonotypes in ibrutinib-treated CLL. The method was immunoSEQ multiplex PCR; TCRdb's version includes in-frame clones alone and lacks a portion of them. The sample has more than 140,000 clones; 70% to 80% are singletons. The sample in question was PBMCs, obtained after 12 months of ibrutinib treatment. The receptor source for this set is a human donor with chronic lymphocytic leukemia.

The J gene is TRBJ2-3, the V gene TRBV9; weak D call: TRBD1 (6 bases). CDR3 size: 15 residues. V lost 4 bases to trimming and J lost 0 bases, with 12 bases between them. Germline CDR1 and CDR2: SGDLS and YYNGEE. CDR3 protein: CASSPRQASTDTQYF. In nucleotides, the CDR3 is TGTGCCAGCAGCCCCCGACAGGCCAGCACAGATACGCAGTATTTT.

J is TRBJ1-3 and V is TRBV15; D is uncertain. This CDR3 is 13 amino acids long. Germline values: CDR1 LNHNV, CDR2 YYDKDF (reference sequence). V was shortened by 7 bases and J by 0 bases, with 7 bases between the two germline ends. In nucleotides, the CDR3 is TGTGCCACCAAACAAACCTCTGGAAACACCATATATTTT. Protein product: CATKQTSGNTIYF.

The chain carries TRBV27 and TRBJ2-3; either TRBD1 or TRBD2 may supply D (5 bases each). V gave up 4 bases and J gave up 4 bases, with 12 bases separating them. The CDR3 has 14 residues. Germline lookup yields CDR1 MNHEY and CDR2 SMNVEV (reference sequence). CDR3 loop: CASSSGPDPDTQYF. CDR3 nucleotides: TGTGCCAGCAGTTCGGGACCCGACCCAGATACGCAGTATTTT.

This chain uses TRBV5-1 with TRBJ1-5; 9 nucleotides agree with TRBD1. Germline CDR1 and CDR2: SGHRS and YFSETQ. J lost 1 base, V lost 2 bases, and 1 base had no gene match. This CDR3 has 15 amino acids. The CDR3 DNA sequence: TGCGCCAGCAGCTTAGGGACAGGGAGCAATCAGCCCCAGCATTTT. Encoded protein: CASSLGTGSNQPQHF.

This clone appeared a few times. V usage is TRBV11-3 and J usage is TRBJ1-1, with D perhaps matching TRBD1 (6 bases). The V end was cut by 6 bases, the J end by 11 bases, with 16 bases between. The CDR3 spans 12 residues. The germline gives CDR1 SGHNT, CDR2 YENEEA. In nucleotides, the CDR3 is TGTGCCAGCAGGAAAACAGGGAGTGACGCTTTCTTT. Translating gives CASRKTGSDAFF.

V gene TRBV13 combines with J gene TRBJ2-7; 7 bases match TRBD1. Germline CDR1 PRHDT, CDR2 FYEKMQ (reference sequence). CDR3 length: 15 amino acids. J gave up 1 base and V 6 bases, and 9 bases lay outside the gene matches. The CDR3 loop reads CASRLDRASSYEQYF. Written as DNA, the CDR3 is TGTGCCAGCAGACTTGACAGGGCTAGTTCCTACGAGCAGTACTTC.

CDR3 nucleotide sequence: TGTGCCAGCAGCTCCCCCAGGGGGGAGATGGGCGTAAGTCAGCCCCAGCATTTT. This sequence encodes CASSSPRGEMGVSQPQHF. The V call is TRBV7-8, the J call TRBJ1-5; 7 nucleotides match TRBD1. Germline CDR1 reads SGHVS; CDR2 reads FQNEAQ. The ends lost 4 bases at V and 6 bases at J; junction bases unmatched: 18. The CDR3 is 18 amino acids. Looking up the rest from reference TRBV7-8 and TRBJ1-5 gives the full variable domain: GAGVSQSPRYKVAKRGQDVALRCDPISGHVSLFWYQQALGQGPEFLTYFQNEAQLDKSGLPSDRFFAERPEGSVSTLKIQRTQQEDSAVYLCASSSPRGEMGVSQPQHFGDGTRLSIL.

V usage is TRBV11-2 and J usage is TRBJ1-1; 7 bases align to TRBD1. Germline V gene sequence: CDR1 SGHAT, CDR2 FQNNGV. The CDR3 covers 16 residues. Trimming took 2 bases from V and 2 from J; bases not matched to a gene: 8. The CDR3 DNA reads TGTGCCAGCAGCTTACGTACCGGGACAGTTAACACTGAAGCTTTCTTT. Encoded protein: CASSLRTGTVNTEAFF.

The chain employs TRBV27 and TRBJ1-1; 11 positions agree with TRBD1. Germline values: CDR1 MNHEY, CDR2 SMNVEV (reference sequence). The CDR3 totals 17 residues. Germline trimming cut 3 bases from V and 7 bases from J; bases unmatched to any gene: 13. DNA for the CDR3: TGTGCCAGCAGTTTTGGGGACAGGGGGGGCCGGTCAAGTGAAGCTTTCTTT. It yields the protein CASSFGDRGGRSSEAFF.

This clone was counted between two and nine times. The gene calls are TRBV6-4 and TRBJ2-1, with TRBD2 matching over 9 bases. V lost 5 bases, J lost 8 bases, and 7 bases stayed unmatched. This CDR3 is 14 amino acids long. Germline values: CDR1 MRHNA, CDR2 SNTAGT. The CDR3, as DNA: TGTGCCAGCAGTCCTAGCGGGACAATGCATGAGCAGTTCTTC. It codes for CASSPSGTMHEQFF.

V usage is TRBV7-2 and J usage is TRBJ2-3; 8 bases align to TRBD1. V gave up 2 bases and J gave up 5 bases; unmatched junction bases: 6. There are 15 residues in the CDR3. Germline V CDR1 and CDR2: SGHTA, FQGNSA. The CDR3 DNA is TGTGCCAGCAGCTTAAGTGGACAGGGAGGAGATACGCAGTATTTT. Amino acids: CASSLSGQGGDTQYF.